The sequence of this T cell receptor (beta chain) was determined in a study of blood T cell repertoires in COVID-19. On the study more broadly: Italy, Spain and the United States were the sources of the convalescent and acute COVID-19 samples.

The table lists this clone with a few counts. TCRdb's copy holds only in-frame clones and misses some; the assay was immunoSEQ multiplex PCR. The sample carries under 250,000 clones, more than 75% recorded once. With 4 bases removed from V and 5 bases from J, the gap between germline ends came to 9 bases. Germline loops: CDR1 MGHDK, CDR2 SYGVNS. The CDR3 is 12 residues long. This sequence was found in a man younger than 40 with acute COVID-19. The gene calls are TRBV25-1 and TRBJ2-7; D is undetermined. What was sequenced was PBMCs or T cells enriched from blood (not recorded which). CDR3 nucleotides: TGTGCCAGCAGTGTTGGCCTCGACGAGCAGTACTTC. Protein sequence: CASSVGLDEQYF.